This T cell receptor (beta chain) is from a study of blood T cells in healthy people across ages. Study in general: Capture via template switching afforded approximately one barcoded beta molecule per two T cells.

PCR was performed a second time for about 7 to 11 cycles using a sample-barcoded 5' primer and a J-beta primer mix. Via MiXCR, TCRdb re-called the 5' RACE reads, giving one row per CDR3 protein. The profile covers hundreds of thousands of distinct CDR3 sequences, with about a fifth appearing a single time and around 21% taken by the ten largest. Concerning this clonotype itself: Its target is not known.

Findings and limits, study-wide: Unsorted PBMC material precluded a definitive naive versus antigen-experienced comparison. Long-lived donors exceeded aged donors in naive CD4+ cells and diversity.

This CDR3 is built from 15 residues. Germline V CDR1 and CDR2: GTSNPN, SVGIG (reference sequence). Trimming left V 5 bases short and J 2 bases short, with 18 bases between. Total RNA extraction produced at least 5.5 micrograms (per sample) for the study. Sequenced: blood. This chain links TRBV30 with TRBJ1-2, with D possibly matching TRBD1 (5 bases). The receptor was derived from a man in his 70s in good health. The CDR3 sequence: CAWGGLGTANYGYTF. The CDR3 DNA is TGTGCCTGGGGGGGACTGGGGACCGCGAACTATGGCTACACCTTC.